The rows below give T cell receptor beta chains drawn from one sample of a study of blood T cell repertoires in COVID-19. Repertoires were generated with immunoSEQ multiplex PCR, while TCRdb's copy carries only in-frame clones and drops some. Of about 59,000 clones in the sample, more than 70% were seen once. The sample consisted of peripheral blood. These receptors originate from a man in his 60s with acute or convalescent COVID-19. CDR3s include the opening cysteine and the closing phenylalanine or tryptophan. The order of the fields is J gene, D gene, clone size, V gene, CDR3 DNA, CDR3 protein. D genes are given only for firm matches. Clone size is not always given. Where it is, it says once, few, many or a class for expanded clones.

>TRBJ1-4|NA|NA|TRBV7-9
TGTGCCAGCAGCTTGTCGGGGGTTAATGAAAAACTGTTTTTT
CASSLSGVNEKLFF
>TRBJ2-2|TRBD1|NA|TRBV5-1
TGCGCCAGCAGCCCTCGGACAGGGGGGAGCGGGGAGCTGTTTTTT
CASSPRTGGSGELFF
>TRBJ2-1|TRBD1|NA|TRBV28
TGTGCCACTACCGCCGGGACAGGGGGCAACAATGAGCAGTTCTTC
CATTAGTGGNNEQFF
>TRBJ1-3|NA|NA|TRBV19
TGTGCCAGTAGTAGACACAGGGATACCTATCGAGCCTCTGGAAACACCATATATTTT
CASSRHRDTYRASGNTIYF
>TRBJ1-2|TRBD1|NA|TRBV11-2
TGTGCCAGCAGCTCCCTCTCGGGACAGGGCGGAGATGGCTACACCTTC
CASSSLSGQGGDGYTF
>TRBJ2-6|TRBD1|once|TRBV27
TGTGCCAGCAAGGGACAGTCTAGCTCTGGGGCCAACGTCCTGACTTTC
CASKGQSSSGANVLTF
>TRBJ1-6|NA|few|TRBV27
TGTGCCAGCAGTTTCTCGGTACAGGGAAATTCACCCCTCCACTTT
CASSFSVQGNSPLHF
>TRBJ2-5|NA|NA|TRBV6-1
TGTGCCAGCAGTGAAGCTGGCGGCAGGGCAGAGACCCAGTACTTC
CASSEAGGRAETQYF
>TRBJ1-1|NA|NA|TRBV12-3/TRBV12-4
TGTGCCAGCAGCTCTCGGGGTAGCACTGAAGCTTTCTTT
CASSSRGSTEAFF
>TRBJ1-6|NA|few|TRBV5-6
TGTGCCAGCAGCGGAGGTCCGGGGAGCTCCTATAATTCACCCCTCCACTTT
CASSGGPGSSYNSPLHF
>TRBJ2-5|TRBD2|NA|TRBV5-1
TGCGCCAGCAGCTACGGACTAGCGGGGGGGGTAGAGACCCAGTACTTC
CASSYGLAGGVETQYF
>TRBJ1-1|NA|NA|TRBV7-9
TGTGCCAGCAGCTTAGCCCAGGACACTGAAGCTTTCTTT
CASSLAQDTEAFF
>TRBJ1-1|TRBD1|NA|TRBV4-1
TGCGCCAGCAGCCAAGAGGTGACAGGGGACACTGAAGCTTTCTTT
CASSQEVTGDTEAFF
>TRBJ1-1|NA|NA|TRBV6-6
TGTGCCAGCAGTTCGGGAGCACGGCTAGAAGCTTTCTTT
CASSSGARLEAFF
>TRBJ2-4|NA|few|TRBV25-1
TGTGCCAGCAGTGAAATTGCGGCCGGAGGGGCCAAAAACATTCAGTACTTC
CASSEIAAGGAKNIQYF
>TRBJ1-1|NA|NA|TRBV5-1
TGCGCCAGCAGCCCCGGTGGTACAGCTAACACTGAAGCTTTCTTT
CASSPGGTANTEAFF
>TRBJ1-1|TRBD1|NA|TRBV20-1
TGCAGTGCTAGTGGGACAGTTACCATGAACACTGAAGCTTTCTTT
CSASGTVTMNTEAFF
>TRBJ1-3|NA|NA|TRBV7-8
TGTGCCAGCAGCTTACCAACAGGATACCCGATCTCTGGAAACACCATATATTTT
CASSLPTGYPISGNTIYF
>TRBJ1-1|TRBD1|once|TRBV7-9
TGTGCCAGCAGCTTCGTACAGGGGGGGAACACTGAAGCTTTCTTT
CASSFVQGGNTEAFF
>TRBJ2-5|TRBD1|NA|TRBV14
TGTGCCAGCAGCCGGGACAGACAAGAGACCCAGTACTTC
CASSRDRQETQYF
>TRBJ2-1|TRBD1|NA|TRBV18
TGTGCCAGCTCACCGGGACAGGACAATGAGCAGTTCTTC
CASSPGQDNEQFF
>TRBJ1-3|NA|NA|TRBV7-9
TGTGCCAGCAGCTCGAGGACTATCGGAAACACCATATATTTT
CASSSRTIGNTIYF
>TRBJ1-6|NA|NA|TRBV15
TGTGCCACCAGCAGGGACAGCCTAAATTCACCCCTCCACTTT
CATSRDSLNSPLHF
>TRBJ2-5|NA|NA|TRBV2
TGTGCCAGCGGCAGGGAATGGGAGACCCAGTACTTC
CASGREWETQYF
>TRBJ2-3|TRBD2|NA|TRBV30
TGTGCCTGGAGTGTTAGCGGGGCGGGGGATACGCAGTATTTT
CAWSVSGAGDTQYF
>TRBJ1-2|NA|NA|TRBV20-1
TGCAGTGCTAGTCCCACTTCCGAAGGGGCGAAAGATGGCTACACCTTC
CSASPTSEGAKDGYTF
>TRBJ1-5|NA|once|TRBV28
TGTGCCACCTTCCTAAGCCAGGGCCCGCAGCCCCAGCATTTT
CATFLSQGPQPQHF
>TRBJ2-3|TRBD2|NA|TRBV2
TGTGCCAGCAGTGCCGGGGCGGGGGGCACAGATACGCAGTATTTT
CASSAGAGGTDTQYF
>TRBJ2-3|TRBD1|NA|TRBV5-6
TGTGCCACTCAGGGGGCCGGGACAGATACGCAGTATTTT
CATQGAGTDTQYF
>TRBJ2-5|NA|NA|TRBV21-1
TGTGCCAGCAGCCCTGGGCGGCCTGCAGGGGGGGAGACCCAGTACTTC
CASSPGRPAGGETQYF
>TRBJ2-1|TRBD2|once|TRBV7-9
TGTGCCAGCAGCCGGACTAGTGGTGAGCAGTTCTTC
CASSRTSGEQFF
>TRBJ1-2|TRBD1|NA|TRBV6-5
TGTGCCACCGCAACAGGGGGCTCGGAAAGTGGCTACACCTTC
CATATGGSESGYTF
>TRBJ2-5|NA|NA|TRBV6-5
TGTGCCAGCAGTTACTCCAGGGTAGAGACCCAGTACTTC
CASSYSRVETQYF
>TRBJ2-7|TRBD1|NA|TRBV12-3/TRBV12-4
TGTGCCAGCAGCCGCTACAGGGGGCGCGAGCAGTACTTC
CASSRYRGREQYF
>TRBJ2-2|NA|NA|TRBV10-3
TGTGCCATCAGTGAGTCGACGGGAGTGCCGAACACCGGGGAGCTGTTTTTT
CAISESTGVPNTGELFF
>TRBJ2-5|NA|NA|TRBV2
TGTGCCAGCAGGATAGAAGAGACCCAGTACTTC
CASRIEETQYF
>TRBJ2-1|TRBD2|few|TRBV27
TGTGCCAGCAGTTCGATAGCGGGGGGGTACAATGAGCAGTTCTTC
CASSSIAGGYNEQFF
>TRBJ2-7|TRBD2|NA|TRBV7-6
TGTGCCAGCAGCGAAGGACAACTAGCGGGGGACTACGAGCAGTACTTC
CASSEGQLAGDYEQYF
>TRBJ1-1|TRBD1|once|TRBV15
TGTGCCACCACCACCTGGGGGAAGGGGGCGGGTCGGGCTGAAGCTTTCTTT
CATTTWGKGAGRAEAFF
>TRBJ1-2|NA|medium-sized|TRBV7-9
TGTGCCAGCAGCCTAGCTGGGCAAGAATTTTATGGCTACACCTTC
CASSLAGQEFYGYTF
>TRBJ2-1|NA|NA|TRBV3-1/TRBV3-2
TGTGCCAGCAGCCAAGTACTAGCTGCGAACAATGAGCAGTTCTTC
CASSQVLAANNEQFF
>TRBJ1-2|NA|NA|TRBV6-2/TRBV6-3
TGTGCCAGCAGTTTTCAAGGTTTGGGGGCCTATGGCTACACCTTC
CASSFQGLGAYGYTF
>TRBJ1-2|TRBD1|once|TRBV6-5
TGTGCCAGCAGAGGGACAGGGTTAGGAAATGGCTACACCTTC
CASRGTGLGNGYTF
>TRBJ1-5|NA|NA|TRBV10-3
TGTGCCATCAGTGAGCAAGCTGGAGGGCCCCAGCATTTT
CAISEQAGGPQHF
>TRBJ2-1|TRBD2|NA|TRBV7-7
TGTGCTAGCAGCCCCAGCGGGACTAGCGGCTACAATGAGCAGTTCTTC
CASSPSGTSGYNEQFF
>TRBJ2-7|TRBD1|NA|TRBV5-1
TGCGCCAGCAGCTTGGGTCGTGGGACAGGGGAGTACGAGCAGTACTTC
CASSLGRGTGEYEQYF
>TRBJ1-5|NA|few|TRBV11-1
TGTGCCAGCAGCTTTGCGGGGGCGCCAGGCAATCAGCCCCAGCATTTT
CASSFAGAPGNQPQHF